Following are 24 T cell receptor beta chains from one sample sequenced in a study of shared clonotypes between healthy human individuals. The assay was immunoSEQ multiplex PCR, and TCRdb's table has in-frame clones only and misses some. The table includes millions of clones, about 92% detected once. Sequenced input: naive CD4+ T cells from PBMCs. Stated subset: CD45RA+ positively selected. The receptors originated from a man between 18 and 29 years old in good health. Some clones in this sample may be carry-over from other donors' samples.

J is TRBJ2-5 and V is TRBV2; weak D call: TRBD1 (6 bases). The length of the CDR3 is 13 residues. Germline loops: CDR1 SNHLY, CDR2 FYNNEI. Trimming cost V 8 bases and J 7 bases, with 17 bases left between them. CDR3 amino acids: CASEGGAKVTQYF. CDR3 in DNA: TGTGCCAGCGAAGGGGGAGCGAAGGTGACCCAGTACTTC.

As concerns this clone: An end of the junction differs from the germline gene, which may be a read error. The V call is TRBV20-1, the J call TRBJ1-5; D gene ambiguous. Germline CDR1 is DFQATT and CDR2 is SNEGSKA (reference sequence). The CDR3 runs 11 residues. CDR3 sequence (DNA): TGCAGTGCTAGTACGGTATCCGGGATGACTTTT. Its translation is CSASTVSGMTF.

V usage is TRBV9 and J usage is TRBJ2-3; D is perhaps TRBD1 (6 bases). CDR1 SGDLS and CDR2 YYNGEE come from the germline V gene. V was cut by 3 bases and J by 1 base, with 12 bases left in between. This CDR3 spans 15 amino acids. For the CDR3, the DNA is TGTGCCAGCAGCGGGTCTGGACAGCGCACAGATACGCAGTATTTT. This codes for CASSGSGQRTDTQYF.

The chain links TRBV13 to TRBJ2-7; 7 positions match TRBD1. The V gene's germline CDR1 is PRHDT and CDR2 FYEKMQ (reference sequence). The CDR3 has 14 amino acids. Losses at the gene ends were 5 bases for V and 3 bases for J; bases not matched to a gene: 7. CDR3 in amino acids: CASSATGQVYEQYF. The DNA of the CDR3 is TGTGCCAGCAGCGCGACTGGACAGGTCTACGAGCAGTACTTC.

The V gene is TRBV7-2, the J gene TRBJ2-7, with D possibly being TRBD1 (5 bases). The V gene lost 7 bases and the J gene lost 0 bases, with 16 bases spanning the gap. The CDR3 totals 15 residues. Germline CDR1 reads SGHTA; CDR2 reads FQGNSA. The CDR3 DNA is TGTGCCAGCACCCAGGGCAGGTATGGCTCCTACGAGCAGTACTTC. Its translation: CASTQGRYGSYEQYF.

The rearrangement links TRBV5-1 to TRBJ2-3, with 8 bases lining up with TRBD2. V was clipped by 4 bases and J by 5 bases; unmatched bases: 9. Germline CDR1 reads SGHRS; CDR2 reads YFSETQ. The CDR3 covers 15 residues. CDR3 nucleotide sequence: TGCGCCAGCAGCCCAGAAGCGGGAGCGATAGATACGCAGTATTTT. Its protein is CASSPEAGAIDTQYF.

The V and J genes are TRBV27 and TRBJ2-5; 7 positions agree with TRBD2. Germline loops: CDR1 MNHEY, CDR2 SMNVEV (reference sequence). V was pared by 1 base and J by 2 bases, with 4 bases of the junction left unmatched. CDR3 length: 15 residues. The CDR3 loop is CASSLFDGRQETQYF. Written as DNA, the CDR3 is TGTGCCAGCAGTTTATTTGACGGGAGGCAAGAGACCCAGTACTTC.

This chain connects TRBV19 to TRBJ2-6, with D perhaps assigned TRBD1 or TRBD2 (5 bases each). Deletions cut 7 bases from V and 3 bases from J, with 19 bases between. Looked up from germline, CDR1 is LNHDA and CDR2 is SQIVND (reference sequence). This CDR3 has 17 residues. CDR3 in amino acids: CASNARPGSSGANVLTF. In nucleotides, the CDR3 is TGTGCCAGTAACGCGCGCCCAGGGAGTAGTGGGGCCAACGTCCTGACTTTC. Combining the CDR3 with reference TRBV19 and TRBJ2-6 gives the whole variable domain DGGITQSPKYLFRKEGQNVTLSCEQNLNHDAMYWYRQDPGQGLRLIYYSQIVNDFQKGDIAEGYSVSREKKESFPLTVTSAQKNPTAFYLCASNARPGSSGANVLTFGAGSRLTVL.

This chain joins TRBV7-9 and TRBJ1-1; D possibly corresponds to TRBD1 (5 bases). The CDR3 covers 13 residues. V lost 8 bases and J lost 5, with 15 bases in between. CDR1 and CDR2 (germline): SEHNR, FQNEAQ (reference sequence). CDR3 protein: CASALQGGTEAFF. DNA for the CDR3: TGTGCCAGCGCTCTCCAGGGAGGGACTGAAGCTTTCTTT.

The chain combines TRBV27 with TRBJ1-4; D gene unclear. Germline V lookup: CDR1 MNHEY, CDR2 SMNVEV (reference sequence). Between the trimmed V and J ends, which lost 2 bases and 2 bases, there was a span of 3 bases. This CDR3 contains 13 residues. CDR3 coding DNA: TGTGCCAGCAGTTTAGCCACTAATGAAAAACTGTTTTTT. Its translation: CASSLATNEKLFF. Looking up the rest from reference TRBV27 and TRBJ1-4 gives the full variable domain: EAQVTQNPRYLITVTGKKLTVTCSQNMNHEYMSWYRQDPGLGLRQIYYSMNVEVTDKGDVPEGYKVSRKEKRNFPLILESPSPNQTSLYFCASSLATNEKLFFGSGTQLSVL.

The CDR3 sequence: CASRGDRSTDTQYF. The CDR3, as DNA: TGTGCCAGCAGGGGGGACAGGTCCACAGATACGCAGTATTTT. V gene TRBV2 combines with J gene TRBJ2-3, with TRBD1 matching over 8 bases. Unmatched junction bases numbered 4, after V lost 6 bases and J lost 2 bases. Looked up from germline, CDR1 is SNHLY and CDR2 is FYNNEI. This CDR3 has 14 amino acids.

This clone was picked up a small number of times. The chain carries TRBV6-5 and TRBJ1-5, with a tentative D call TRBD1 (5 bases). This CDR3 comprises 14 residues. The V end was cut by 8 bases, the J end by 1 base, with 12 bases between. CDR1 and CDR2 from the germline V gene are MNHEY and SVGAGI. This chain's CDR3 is CASGGGPSNQPQHF. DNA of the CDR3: TGTGCCAGCGGGGGAGGGCCGAGCAATCAGCCCCAGCATTTT.

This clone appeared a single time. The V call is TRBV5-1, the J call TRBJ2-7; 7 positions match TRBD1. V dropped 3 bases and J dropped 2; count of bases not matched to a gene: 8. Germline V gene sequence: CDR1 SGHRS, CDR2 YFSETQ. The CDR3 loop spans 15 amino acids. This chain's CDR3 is CASSSTGTEPYEQYF. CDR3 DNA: TGCGCCAGCAGCTCTACCGGGACAGAGCCCTACGAGCAGTACTTC.

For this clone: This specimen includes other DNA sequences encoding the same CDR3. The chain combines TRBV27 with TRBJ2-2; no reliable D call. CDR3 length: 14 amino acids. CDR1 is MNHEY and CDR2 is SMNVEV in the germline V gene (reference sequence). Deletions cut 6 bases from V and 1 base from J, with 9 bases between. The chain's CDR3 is CASSLNRNTGELFF. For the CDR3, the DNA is TGTGCCAGCAGCCTAAACAGGAACACCGGGGAGCTGTTTTTT.

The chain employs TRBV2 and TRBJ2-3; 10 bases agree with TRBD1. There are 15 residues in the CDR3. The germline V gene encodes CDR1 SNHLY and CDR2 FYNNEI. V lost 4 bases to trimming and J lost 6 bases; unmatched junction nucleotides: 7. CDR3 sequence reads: CASSARDRGGDTQYF. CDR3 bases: TGTGCCAGCAGTGCTCGGGACAGGGGCGGCGATACGCAGTATTTT. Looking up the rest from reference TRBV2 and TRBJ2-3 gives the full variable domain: EPEVTQTPSHQVTQMGQEVILRCVPISNHLYFYWYRQILGQKVEFLVSFYNNEISEKSEIFDDQFSVERPDGSNFTLKIRSTKLEDSAMYFCASSARDRGGDTQYFGPGTRLTVL.

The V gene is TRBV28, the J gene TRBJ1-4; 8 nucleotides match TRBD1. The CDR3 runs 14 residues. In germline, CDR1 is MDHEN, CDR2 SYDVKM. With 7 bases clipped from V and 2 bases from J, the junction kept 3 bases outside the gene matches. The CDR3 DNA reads TGTGCCAGCACACAGGGGGGGACTAATGAAAAACTGTTTTTT. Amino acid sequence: CASTQGGTNEKLFF.

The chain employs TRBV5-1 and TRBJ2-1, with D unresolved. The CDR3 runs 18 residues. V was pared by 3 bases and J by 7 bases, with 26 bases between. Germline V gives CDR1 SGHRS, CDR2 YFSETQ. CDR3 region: CASSSTLNRGSRSNEQFF. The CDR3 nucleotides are TGCGCCAGCAGCTCTACCTTAAACCGAGGTAGTCGGTCGAATGAGCAGTTCTTC.

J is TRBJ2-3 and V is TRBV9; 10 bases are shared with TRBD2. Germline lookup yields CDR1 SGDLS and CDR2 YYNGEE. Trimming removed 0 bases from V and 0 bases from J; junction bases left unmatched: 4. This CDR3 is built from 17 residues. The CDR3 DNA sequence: TGTGCCAGCAGCGTAGCCCTAGCGGGAGCTAGCACAGATACGCAGTATTTT. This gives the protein CASSVALAGASTDTQYF.

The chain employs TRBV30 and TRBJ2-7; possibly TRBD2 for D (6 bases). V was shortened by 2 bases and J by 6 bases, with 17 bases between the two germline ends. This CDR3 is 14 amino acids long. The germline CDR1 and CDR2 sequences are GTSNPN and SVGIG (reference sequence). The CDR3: CAWSWGPGVSEQYF. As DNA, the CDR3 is TGTGCCTGGAGTTGGGGCCCGGGGGTAAGCGAGCAGTACTTC.

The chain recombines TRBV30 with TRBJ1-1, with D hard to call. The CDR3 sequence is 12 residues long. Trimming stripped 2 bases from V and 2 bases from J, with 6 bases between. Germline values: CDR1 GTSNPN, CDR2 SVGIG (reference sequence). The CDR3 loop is CAWSRFNTEAFF. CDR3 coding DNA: TGTGCCTGGAGTAGATTTAACACTGAAGCTTTCTTT.

CDR3 sequence: CASSGDRGGNTIYF. CDR3 DNA sequence: TGTGCCAGCAGCGGGGACAGGGGAGGAAACACCATATATTTT. This sequence joins TRBV9 and TRBJ1-3, with TRBD1 identical over 10 bases. Germline loops: CDR1 SGDLS, CDR2 YYNGEE. V trimming: 3 bases; J trimming: 4 bases; junction bases outside the gene matches: 1. CDR3 length: 14 residues.

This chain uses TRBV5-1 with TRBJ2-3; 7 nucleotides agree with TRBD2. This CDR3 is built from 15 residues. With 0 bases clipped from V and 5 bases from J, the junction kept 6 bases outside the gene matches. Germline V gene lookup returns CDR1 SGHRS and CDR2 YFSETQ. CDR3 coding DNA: TGCGCCAGCAGCTTGGTGGCGGGAGCGGGAGATACGCAGTATTTT. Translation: CASSLVAGAGDTQYF.

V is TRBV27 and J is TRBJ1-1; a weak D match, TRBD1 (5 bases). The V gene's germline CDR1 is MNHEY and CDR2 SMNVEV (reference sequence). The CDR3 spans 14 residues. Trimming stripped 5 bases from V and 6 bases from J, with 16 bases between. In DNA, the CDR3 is TGTGCCAGCAGTAAACCCACAGGAAGCGCTGAAGCTTTCTTT. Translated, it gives CASSKPTGSAEAFF.

The CDR3 DNA reads TGTGCCAGCAGCTTAGACAGAACGTACCAAGAGACCCAGTACTTC. Amino acids: CASSLDRTYQETQYF. The chain recombines TRBV7-2 with TRBJ2-5; D not certain. The CDR3 loop spans 15 amino acids. V lost 1 base to trimming and J lost 0 bases, with 9 bases between them. CDR1 is SGHTA and CDR2 is FQGNSA in the germline V gene.